The 30 T cell receptor beta chains below come from one sample, sequenced in a study of cytomegalovirus exposure and HLA in healthy donors. Assay used: immunoSEQ multiplex PCR; TCRdb lists only in-frame clones, some missing. The table has 100,000 or so clones, roughly 85% seen once. The sequenced material came from PBMCs. The source of these receptors is a man between 18 and 35 years old in good health and CMV-seropositive.

The rearrangement uses TRBV11-2 and TRBJ2-5; 12 bases line up with TRBD2. This CDR3 spans 17 amino acids. With 0 bases clipped from V and 4 bases from J, the junction kept 6 bases outside the gene matches. The germline gives CDR1 SGHAT, CDR2 FQNNGV. The CDR3 loop reads CASSLDLLAGGGETQYF. Written as DNA, the CDR3 is TGTGCCAGCAGCTTAGATCTCCTAGCGGGAGGGGGAGAGACCCAGTACTTC. The full variable domain, rest sourced from reference TRBV11-2 and TRBJ2-5, is EAGVAQSPRYKIIEKRQSVAFWCNPISGHATLYWYQQILGQGPKLLIQFQNNGVVDDSQLPKDRFSAERLKGVDSTLKIQPAKLEDSAVYLCASSLDLLAGGGETQYFGPGTRLLVL.

This chain joins TRBV5-1 and TRBJ2-7; TRBD2 agrees at 12 bases. V lost 0 bases, J lost 0 bases, and 1 base stayed unmatched. Germline V gene lookup returns CDR1 SGHRS and CDR2 YFSETQ. The CDR3 loop spans 16 amino acids. CDR3 bases: TGCGCCAGCAGCTTGGCGACTAGCGGGAGCTCCTACGAGCAGTACTTC. It specifies CASSLATSGSSYEQYF.

The chain is built from TRBV7-9 and TRBJ2-1; tentatively, D is TRBD2 (6 bases). The CDR3 contains 16 residues. The germline gives CDR1 SEHNR, CDR2 FQNEAQ (reference sequence). The ends were cut back, 4 bases at V and 0 bases at J, with 13 bases in the middle. The CDR3 protein is CASSSSSDGSYNEQFF. CDR3 nucleotides: TGTGCCAGCAGCTCGTCTAGCGACGGCTCCTACAATGAGCAGTTCTTC.

The chain employs TRBV28 and TRBJ1-1; 7 bases agree with TRBD1. CDR3 size: 14 residues. The V gene's germline CDR1 is MDHEN and CDR2 SYDVKM. The ends lost 5 bases at V and 0 bases at J; junction bases unmatched: 3. CDR3 in amino acids: CASSGDRLNTEAFF. CDR3 nucleotides: TGTGCCAGCAGTGGGGACAGATTGAACACTGAAGCTTTCTTT.

V usage is TRBV5-4 and J usage is TRBJ2-7; the D gene is possibly TRBD2 (6 bases). Germline V gene lookup returns CDR1 SGHNT and CDR2 YYREEE (reference sequence). V shed 0 bases and J shed 9 bases, with 19 bases lying between them. There are 15 residues in the CDR3. CDR3: CASSLGAGIPTGQYF. CDR3 in DNA: TGTGCCAGCAGCTTGGGGGCGGGGATCCCCACGGGGCAGTACTTC.

This chain uses TRBV28 with TRBJ1-2; 7 bases fit TRBD1. The J segment lost 5 bases and the V segment lost 4 bases, leaving 22 bases of the junction unmatched. CDR3 size: 19 residues. Germline assignment: CDR1 MDHEN and CDR2 SYDVKM. The CDR3 sequence is CASSSRWLRRGTELYGYTF. For the CDR3, the DNA is TGTGCCAGCAGTTCTCGCTGGTTAAGGAGGGGGACAGAGCTATATGGCTACACCTTC.

V usage is TRBV29-1 and J usage is TRBJ2-7; TRBD2 is a possible D gene (5 bases). The V end was cut by 6 bases, the J end by 0 bases, with 12 bases between. Germline CDR1 is SQVTM and CDR2 is ANQGSEA. CDR3 length equals 13 residues. The CDR3 nucleotides are TGCAGCGTGGAGGACGGTAACTCCTACGAGCAGTACGTC. Translating it yields CSVEDGNSYEQYV.

This rearrangement joins TRBV5-1 to TRBJ1-2; TRBD1 matches at 8 bases. After removal of 4 bases from V and 6 bases from J, the junction contained 8 bases not matched to a gene. The germline V gene encodes CDR1 SGHRS and CDR2 YFSETQ. The CDR3 loop spans 14 amino acids. The CDR3 is CASSPRTGPDGYTF. Written as DNA, the CDR3 is TGCGCCAGCAGCCCCCGGACAGGGCCAGATGGCTACACCTTC.

The CDR3 nucleotides are TGTGCCAGCAGTTACGGCAGGGCCGGCTACGAGCAGTACTTC. It is translated as CASSYGRAGYEQYF. The chain carries TRBV6-5 and TRBJ2-7; D may be TRBD1 (5 bases). V lost 2 bases and J lost 3, with 11 bases in between. Germline CDR1 and CDR2: MNHEY and SVGAGI. The CDR3 is 14 amino acids.

The chain employs TRBV6-5 and TRBJ1-5; D is possibly TRBD1 (6 bases). V dropped 6 bases and J dropped 0 bases, with 12 bases sitting between them. Germline CDR1 and CDR2: MNHEY and SVGAGI. The CDR3 is 15 residues long. CDR3: CASRRDIRSNQPQHF. In DNA form, the CDR3 reads TGTGCCAGCAGGAGGGACATCCGTAGCAATCAGCCCCAGCATTTT.

The V gene is TRBV6-1, the J gene TRBJ2-3, with 9 bases lining up with TRBD1. The CDR3 has 15 amino acids. Per germline, CDR1 MNHNS and CDR2 SASEGT. Trimming cost V 4 bases and J 4 bases; bases outside gene matches: 6. The CDR3 sequence is CASSVRDRVPDTQYF. CDR3 nucleotides: TGTGCCAGCAGTGTCCGGGACAGGGTCCCAGATACGCAGTATTTT.

This clone was seen just once. The CDR3 sequence is CASSITGLNEKLFF. The CDR3 coding sequence is TGCGCCAGCAGCATAACAGGGTTGAATGAAAAACTGTTTTTT. V gene TRBV5-1 combines with J gene TRBJ1-4; D is possibly TRBD1 (6 bases). The V and J ends lost 4 bases and 5 bases respectively, with 12 bases between them. The germline V gene has CDR1 SGHRS and CDR2 YFSETQ. CDR3 length: 14 residues.

The J gene is TRBJ1-3, the V gene TRBV5-6; no clear D gene. The CDR3 spans 12 residues. The germline CDR1 and CDR2 sequences are SGHDT and YYEEEE. V gave up 4 bases and J gave up 0 bases, with 2 bases separating them. The DNA of the CDR3 is TGTGCCAGCAGCCACTCTGGAAACACCATATATTTT. Translated: CASSHSGNTIYF. The whole variable domain, filled in from reference TRBV5-6 and TRBJ1-3, reads DAGVTQSPTHLIKTRGQQVTLRCSPKSGHDTVSWYQQALGQGPQFIFQYYEEEERQRGNFPDRFSGHQFPNYSSELNVNALLLGDSALYLCASSHSGNTIYFGEGSWLTVV.

The chain couples TRBV27 to TRBJ2-2; D may be TRBD1 (6 bases). CDR1 and CDR2 (germline): MNHEY, SMNVEV (reference sequence). Between the trimmed V and J ends, which lost 6 bases and 5 bases, there was a span of 13 bases. The CDR3 spans 14 residues. The CDR3 nucleotides are TGTGCCAGCAGGGCAGGGGAGACGACCGGGGAGCTGTTTTTT. Its translation: CASRAGETTGELFF.

The chain combines TRBV6-6 with TRBJ1-1, with 9 bases matching TRBD1. The germline V gene encodes CDR1 MNHNY and CDR2 SVGAGI (reference sequence). J lost 1 base, V lost 2 bases, and 5 bases had no gene match. This CDR3 has 16 residues. This CDR3 is CASSYRDRGGNTEAFF. The CDR3 DNA sequence: TGTGCCAGCAGTTACCGAGACAGGGGGGGGAACACTGAAGCTTTCTTT.

CDR3 sequence (DNA): TGCAGCGGGCCCCCGGGGGTGAGTAGAGCCTACGAGCAGTACTTC. Amino acid sequence: CSGPPGVSRAYEQYF. The rearrangement links TRBV29-1 to TRBJ2-7; a possible D gene is TRBD2 (6 bases). Trimming pared 7 bases from V and 2 bases from J, leaving 21 bases between. The CDR3 spans 15 residues. Germline CDR1 is SQVTM and CDR2 is ANQGSEA.

J is TRBJ1-5 and V is TRBV7-2; 9 bases map to TRBD1. Per the germline V gene, CDR1 is SGHTA and CDR2 is FQGNSA. The CDR3 is made up of 16 amino acids. Germline trimming cut 7 bases from V and 3 bases from J; bases unmatched to any gene: 10. CDR3: CASTLRGQGLNQPQHF. CDR3 sequence (DNA): TGTGCCAGCACCCTAAGGGGACAGGGCCTCAATCAGCCCCAGCATTTT. Complete variable domain (other parts from reference TRBV7-2 and TRBJ1-5): GAGVSQSPSNKVTEKGKDVELRCDPISGHTALYWYRQSLGQGLEFLIYFQGNSAPDKSGLPSDRFSAERTGGSVSTLTIQRTQQEDSAVYLCASTLRGQGLNQPQHFGDGTRLSIL.

The chain couples TRBV10-3 to TRBJ2-1, with 10 bases lining up with TRBD1. Germline CDR1 is ENHRY and CDR2 is SYGVKD. The trim removed 7 bases at V and 0 bases at J, leaving 18 bases unmatched. The length of the CDR3 is 20 residues. The CDR3 DNA reads as TGTGCCATCACCGACCGACGGACAGGGGGAACCTATAGCTCCTACAATGAGCAGTTCTTC. This sequence encodes CAITDRRTGGTYSSYNEQFF.

The chain couples TRBV4-1 to TRBJ2-7; 12 bases align to TRBD2. Per the germline V gene, CDR1 is MGHRA and CDR2 is YSYEKL. With V trimmed by 1 base and J by 4 bases, 2 bases remained unmatched. There are 15 residues in the CDR3. Here the CDR3 reads CASSQGLAGVYEQYV. The CDR3 DNA reads TGCGCCAGCAGCCAAGGACTAGCGGGAGTTTACGAGCAGTACGTC.

V is TRBV27 and J is TRBJ1-1, with D maybe TRBD1 (6 bases). Germline CDR1 reads MNHEY; CDR2 reads SMNVEV (reference sequence). The CDR3 runs to 13 residues. Deletions cut 6 bases from V and 4 bases from J, with 12 bases between. CDR3 DNA: TGTGCCAGCAGCAGGGGCTTGGTCACTGAAGCTTTCTTT. It specifies CASSRGLVTEAFF.

This clone was seen a few times. The rearrangement joins TRBV28 to TRBJ1-4; 8 bases are a match to TRBD1. V trimming: 5 bases; J trimming: 8 bases; junction bases outside the gene matches: 7. CDR3 length equals 14 residues. CDR1 MDHEN and CDR2 SYDVKM come from the germline V gene. CDR3 sequence reads: CASSPRTGSEKLFF. CDR3 sequence (DNA): TGTGCCAGCAGTCCCCGGACAGGGAGCGAAAAACTGTTTTTT.

In this sample, this clone turned up a few times. The chain is built from TRBV6-5 and TRBJ2-1; D unresolved. The CDR3 is 14 residues long. CDR1 is MNHEY, CDR2 SVGAGI, per germline. Trimming pared 0 bases from V and 5 bases from J, leaving 8 bases between. The CDR3 nucleotides read TGTGCCAGCAGTTACTCCACTCCCCACAATGAGCAGTTCTTC. Translating it yields CASSYSTPHNEQFF.

V gene TRBV2 combines with J gene TRBJ1-1, with TRBD1 as a possible D gene (5 bases). There are 13 residues in the CDR3. The ends were cut back, 4 bases at V and 2 bases at J, with 8 bases in the middle. Germline-derived CDR1 and CDR2 are SNHLY and FYNNEI. DNA of the CDR3: TGTGCCAGCAGTGTAAGGGGAAACACTGAAGCTTTCTTT. Protein: CASSVRGNTEAFF.

J is TRBJ2-3 and V is TRBV9; TRBD1 is a possible D gene (5 bases). V shed 3 bases and J shed 9 bases, with 11 bases lying between them. Germline V lookup: CDR1 SGDLS, CDR2 YYNGEE. The CDR3 runs to 12 residues. The CDR3 DNA reads as TGTGCCAGCAGCGGCGACAGTTTAACGCAGTATTTT. It specifies CASSGDSLTQYF.

The rearrangement uses TRBV7-3 and TRBJ2-2, with 8 bases fitting TRBD2. V gave up 5 bases and J gave up 2 bases; unmatched junction bases: 4. The CDR3 contains 15 residues. Per the germline V gene, CDR1 is SGHTA and CDR2 is FQGTGA. As DNA, the CDR3 is TGTGCCAGCAGCCCGACTAGCGCTAACACCGGGGAGCTGTTTTTT. It is translated as CASSPTSANTGELFF.

The chain is built from TRBV7-9 and TRBJ2-1; D might be TRBD2 (6 bases). V shed 4 bases and J shed 1 base, with 11 bases lying between them. The CDR3 is made up of 15 amino acids. Germline V gene lookup returns CDR1 SEHNR and CDR2 FQNEAQ (reference sequence). CDR3 amino acids: CASSSRDSSYNEQFF. CDR3 sequence (DNA): TGTGCCAGCAGCTCAAGGGACTCATCCTACAATGAGCAGTTCTTC.

V gene TRBV28 combines with J gene TRBJ2-3, with unresolved D. The CDR3 loop spans 12 amino acids. V gave up 5 bases and J gave up 5 bases, with 8 bases separating them. Germline lookup yields CDR1 MDHEN and CDR2 SYDVKM. The CDR3 DNA reads TGTGCCAGCAGTCCGCCCGGAGATACGCAGTATTTT. Protein sequence: CASSPPGDTQYF.

In DNA form, the CDR3 reads TGTGCCAGCAGCTTAGCGGGAGGACCCTACGAGCAGTACTTC. As protein: CASSLAGGPYEQYF. This chain uses TRBV7-6 with TRBJ2-7, with D possibly being TRBD2 (6 bases). The V end lost 0 bases, the J end lost 2 bases, and 8 bases lay between the germline ends. This CDR3 has 14 amino acids. Germline CDR1 reads SGHVS; CDR2 reads FNYEAQ.

The rearrangement joins TRBV9 to TRBJ2-1, with a possible D match to TRBD1 (6 bases). The CDR3 is 15 residues long. The germline V gene has CDR1 SGDLS and CDR2 YYNGEE. Trimming left V 0 bases short and J 7 bases short, with 14 bases between. In nucleotides, the CDR3 is TGTGCCAGCAGCGTAGGGGGTAGTAGGGGGAATGAGCAGTTCTTC. This encodes CASSVGGSRGNEQFF.

The chain recombines TRBV2 with TRBJ2-3; D might be TRBD2 (7 bases). The germline gives CDR1 SNHLY, CDR2 FYNNEI. Deletions cut 8 bases from V and 0 bases from J, with 12 bases between. The CDR3 is 14 amino acids. CDR3 DNA sequence: TGTGCCAGCGGGGGGGCGGTTAGCACAGATACGCAGTATTTT. Protein sequence: CASGGAVSTDTQYF.